The 14 T cell receptor beta chains in this list originate from one sample, sequenced in a study of shared clonotypes between healthy human individuals. Naive CD8 populations comprised CD45RO-negative cells positively selected for CCR7, excluding terminally differentiated effector memory CD45RA+ cells. The assay was immunoSEQ multiplex PCR, and TCRdb's table has in-frame clones only and misses some. The profile shows roughly 2 million clones, less than 95% of them singletons. Sequenced sample: naive CD8+ T cells sorted from blood. The source of these receptors is a man aged 18 to 35 in good health.

This chain connects TRBV19 to TRBJ2-7; possible D gene TRBD2, 6 bases. This CDR3 is built from 13 residues. V lost 6 bases and J 6 bases, leaving 15 bases between the germline ends. CDR1 is LNHDA and CDR2 is SQIVND in the germline V gene (reference sequence). The CDR3 DNA reads TGTGCCAGTAGCCACGGAGGGAGCGGCGAGCAGTACTTC. It specifies CASSHGGSGEQYF. The full variable domain, completed using reference TRBV19 and TRBJ2-7, is DGGITQSPKYLFRKEGQNVTLSCEQNLNHDAMYWYRQDPGQGLRLIYYSQIVNDFQKGDIAEGYSVSREKKESFPLTVTSAQKNPTAFYLCASSHGGSGEQYFGPGTRLTVT.

The chain is built from TRBV6-5 and TRBJ2-3; D is perhaps TRBD2 (6 bases). Trimming removed 0 bases at V and 2 bases at J, with 12 bases between. This CDR3 has 16 residues. The germline gives CDR1 MNHEY, CDR2 SVGAGI. The CDR3 is CASSYSGDFPTDTQYF. As DNA, the CDR3 is TGTGCCAGCAGTTACTCCGGGGACTTCCCCACAGATACGCAGTATTTT.

V and J are TRBV6-5 and TRBJ2-5, with TRBD1 as a possible D gene (6 bases). The germline V gene encodes CDR1 MNHEY and CDR2 SVGAGI. This CDR3 region has 15 residues. V was pared by 6 bases and J by 5 bases, with 19 bases between. This CDR3 is CASRLADQTGETQYF. CDR3 nucleotides: TGTGCCAGCAGACTCGCGGATCAAACAGGGGAGACCCAGTACTTC.

A note on this clone: This sample includes further DNA sequences coding for the same CDR3. The V gene is TRBV20-1, the J gene TRBJ2-7; weak D call: TRBD2 (5 bases). The germline V and J ends were trimmed by 6 bases and 1 base, with 7 bases remaining between them. Germline-derived CDR1 and CDR2 are DFQATT and SNEGSKA (reference sequence). This CDR3 has 11 amino acids. The CDR3 DNA reads as TGCAGTGCCGGGGAGTCCTACGAGCAGTACTTC. It codes for CSAGESYEQYF.

The V and J genes are TRBV4-1 and TRBJ2-1, with unresolved D. The length of the CDR3 is 14 residues. Germline lookup yields CDR1 MGHRA and CDR2 YSYEKL. Trimming took 1 base from V and 7 from J, leaving 11 bases between them. The CDR3 loop reads CASSQAARMNEQFF. As DNA, the CDR3 is TGCGCCAGCAGCCAAGCGGCCAGAATGAATGAGCAGTTCTTC.

This chain uses TRBV29-1 with TRBJ2-1, with TRBD1 as a possible D gene (7 bases). V was shortened by 7 bases and J by 5 bases, with 15 bases between the two germline ends. The CDR3 runs 13 residues. The V gene's germline CDR1 is SQVTM and CDR2 ANQGSEA. The chain's CDR3 is CSGQGGQNNEQFF. The CDR3 nucleotides are TGCAGCGGCCAGGGGGGACAGAACAATGAGCAGTTCTTC.

The chain combines TRBV28 with TRBJ1-2, with 8 bases matching TRBD1. CDR3 length: 20 amino acids. After removal of 6 bases from V and 3 bases from J, the junction contained 24 bases not matched to a gene. Per germline, CDR1 MDHEN and CDR2 SYDVKM. The CDR3 bases are TGTGCCAGCAGCGGTTTTTGGAGTGGGACAGGCTCGGGTGGATACTATGGCTACACCTTC. Its protein is CASSGFWSGTGSGGYYGYTF.

The chain joins TRBV10-2 to TRBJ2-5, with 7 bases aligning to TRBD2. Looked up from germline, CDR1 is WSHSY and CDR2 is SAAADI. The CDR3 is 13 residues long. V trimming: 1 base; J trimming: 4 bases; junction bases outside the gene matches: 0. The CDR3 region has the DNA TGCGCCAGCAGTGAGTTAGCGGGAGAGACCCAGTACTTC. Its protein product is CASSELAGETQYF.

This clone was counted once. This rearrangement joins TRBV2 to TRBJ1-5; the D gene is possibly TRBD1 (5 bases). V was cut by 1 base and J by 5 bases, with 12 bases left in between. The V gene's germline CDR1 is SNHLY and CDR2 FYNNEI. This CDR3 spans 15 amino acids. This chain's CDR3 is CASSEVWLGDQPQHF. CDR3 bases: TGTGCCAGCAGTGAAGTTTGGTTGGGGGATCAGCCCCAGCATTTT.

V is TRBV7-2 and J is TRBJ1-2; tentative D call: TRBD1 (5 bases). The CDR3 is 14 amino acids. V shed 5 bases and J shed 3 bases, with 13 bases lying between them. Germline-derived CDR1 and CDR2 are SGHTA and FQGNSA. CDR3 residues: CASSPTAGYYGYTF. DNA for the CDR3: TGTGCCAGCAGCCCCACAGCAGGGTACTATGGCTACACCTTC.

This rearrangement joins TRBV7-2 to TRBJ2-7; D unclear. This CDR3 region has 13 residues. The V end lost 5 bases, the J end lost 1 base, and 9 bases lay between the germline ends. Per the germline V gene, CDR1 is SGHTA and CDR2 is FQGNSA. Here the CDR3 reads CASSPTESYEQYF. CDR3 sequence (DNA): TGTGCCAGCAGCCCCACAGAGTCCTACGAGCAGTACTTC.

V and J are TRBV6-5 and TRBJ2-2, with no clear D. V was trimmed by 6 bases and J by 0 bases, leaving 2 bases between them. Germline CDR1 reads MNHEY; CDR2 reads SVGAGI. The CDR3 is 12 residues long. The CDR3 nucleotides read TGTGCCAGCAGGTCGAACACCGGGGAGCTGTTTTTT. Translating gives CASRSNTGELFF.

In its sample, this clone was seen a few times. Other nucleotide sequences from this sample produce the same CDR3. This sequence joins TRBV6-5 and TRBJ1-6, with 8 bases lining up with TRBD1. CDR1 and CDR2 from the germline V gene are MNHEY and SVGAGI. Germline trimming cut 4 bases from V and 9 bases from J; bases unmatched to any gene: 8. CDR3 length: 15 residues. The CDR3 region has the DNA TGTGCCAGCAGTTCGTCCGGACAGGGAAGTTCACCCCTCCACTTT. It codes for CASSSSGQGSSPLHF.

This clone has a single count. This sequence joins TRBV5-6 and TRBJ2-1; D gene uncertain. CDR1 and CDR2 (germline): SGHDT, YYEEEE. CDR3 length: 11 amino acids. V was cut by 6 bases and J by 7 bases, with 8 bases left in between. DNA for the CDR3: TGTGCCAGCACCATGGGGAATGAGCAGTTCTTC. This sequence encodes CASTMGNEQFF.